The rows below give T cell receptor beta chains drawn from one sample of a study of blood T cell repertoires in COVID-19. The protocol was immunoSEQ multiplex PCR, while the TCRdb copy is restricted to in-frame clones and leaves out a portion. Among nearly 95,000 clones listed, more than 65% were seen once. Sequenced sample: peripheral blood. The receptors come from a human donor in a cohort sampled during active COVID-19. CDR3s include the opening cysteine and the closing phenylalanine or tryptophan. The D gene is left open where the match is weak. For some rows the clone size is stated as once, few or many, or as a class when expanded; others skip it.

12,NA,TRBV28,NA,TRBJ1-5,CATLRGNQPQHF,TGTGCCACCCTCCGGGGGAACCAGCCCCAGCATTTT
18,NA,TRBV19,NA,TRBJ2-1,CASSILNNYLDGYNEQFF,TGTGCCAGTAGTATTTTGAACAACTATTTAGATGGCTACAATGAGCAGTTCTTC
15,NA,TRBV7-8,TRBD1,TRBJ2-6,CATTGTANRANVLTF,TGTGCTACGACCGGGACAGCAAATAGGGCCAACGTCCTGACTTTC
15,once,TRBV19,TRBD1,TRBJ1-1,CASVRGQGMNTEAFF,TGTGCCAGTGTCCGCGGACAGGGTATGAACACTGAAGCTTTCTTT
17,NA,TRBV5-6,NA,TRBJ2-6,CASSLLGAESGANVLTF,TGTGCCAGCAGCTTATTAGGGGCAGAATCTGGGGCCAACGTCCTGACTTTC
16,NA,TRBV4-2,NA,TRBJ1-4,CASSQEFSQGREKLFF,TGTGCCAGCAGCCAAGAATTTTCCCAGGGTCGGGAAAAACTGTTTTTT
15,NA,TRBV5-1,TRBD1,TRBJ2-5,CASSVQTGPKETQYF,TGCGCCAGCAGCGTCCAGACAGGGCCGAAGGAGACCCAGTACTTC
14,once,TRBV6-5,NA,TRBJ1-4,CASAALQGNEKLFF,TGTGCCAGCGCAGCCCTCCAGGGCAATGAAAAACTGTTTTTT
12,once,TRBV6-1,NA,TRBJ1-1,CASSERESEAFF,TGTGCCAGCAGTGAACGGGAGTCTGAAGCTTTCTTT
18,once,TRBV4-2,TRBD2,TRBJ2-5,CASSHGTSGYQRGETQYF,TGTGCCAGCAGCCATGGGACTAGCGGGTACCAGAGGGGGGAGACCCAGTACTTC
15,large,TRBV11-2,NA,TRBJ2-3,CASSPSPRFADTQYF,TGTGCCAGCAGCCCTAGCCCCCGGTTCGCGGATACGCAGTATTTT
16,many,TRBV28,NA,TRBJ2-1,CASSLFARVKVGEQFF,TGTGCCAGCAGTTTATTTGCCAGGGTCAAGGTAGGGGAGCAGTTCTTC
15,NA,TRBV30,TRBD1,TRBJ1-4,CAWSVSHFGTGWLFF,TGTGCCTGGAGCGTGTCCCACTTCGGGACAGGGTGGCTGTTTTTT
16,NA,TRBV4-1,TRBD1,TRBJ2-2,CASSLGEGAQTGELFF,TGCGCCAGCAGCTTAGGAGAGGGGGCGCAAACCGGGGAGCTGTTTTTT
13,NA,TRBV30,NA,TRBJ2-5,CAWSGGGPETQYF,TGTGCCTGGAGTGGGGGGGGCCCTGAGACCCAGTACTTC
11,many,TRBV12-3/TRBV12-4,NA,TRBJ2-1,CASTSGQPQFF,TGTGCCAGCACCTCAGGGCAGCCGCAGTTCTTC
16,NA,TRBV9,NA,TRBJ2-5,CASSVGGLTQGETQYF,TGTGCCAGCAGCGTAGGAGGGCTTACTCAGGGGGAGACCCAGTACTTC
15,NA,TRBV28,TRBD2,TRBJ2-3,CASSPGTSSTDTQYF,TGTGCCAGCAGTCCCGGGACTAGTAGCACAGATACGCAGTATTTT
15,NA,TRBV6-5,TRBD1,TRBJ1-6,CASRRQGTGYSPLHF,TGTGCCAGCAGAAGACAGGGGACAGGCTATTCACCCCTCCACTTT
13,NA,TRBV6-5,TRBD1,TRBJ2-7,CASWSRGKYEQYF,TGTGCCAGCTGGTCCAGGGGGAAATACGAGCAGTACTTC
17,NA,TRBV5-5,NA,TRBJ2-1,CASSLRTPGLSYNEQFF,TGTGCCAGCAGCTTGAGGACTCCGGGACTGTCCTACAATGAGCAGTTCTTC
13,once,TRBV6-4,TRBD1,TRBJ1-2,CASSPGQYYGYTF,TGTGCCAGCAGTCCGGGACAGTACTATGGCTACACCTTC
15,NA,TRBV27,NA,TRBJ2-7,CASSPRPGSSYEQYF,TGTGCCAGCAGTCCCCGGCCGGGTTCTTCCTACGAGCAGTACTTC
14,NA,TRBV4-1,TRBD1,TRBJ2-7,CASSTGTGDHEQYF,TGCGCCAGCAGCACCGGGACAGGGGACCACGAGCAGTACTTC
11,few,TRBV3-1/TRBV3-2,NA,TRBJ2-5,CASKREETQYF,TGTGCCAGCAAAAGAGAAGAGACCCAGTACTTC
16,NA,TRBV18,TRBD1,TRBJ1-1,CASSPSEGTGNTEAFF,TGTGCCAGCTCACCAAGTGAAGGGACAGGGAACACTGAAGCTTTCTTT
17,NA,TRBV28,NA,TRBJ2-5,CASSPLGEGGRQETQYF,TGTGCCAGCAGTCCCTTGGGGGAGGGGGGTCGCCAAGAGACCCAGTACTTC
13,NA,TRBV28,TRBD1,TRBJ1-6,CASTGTGASPLHF,TGTGCCAGCACCGGGACAGGGGCTTCACCCCTCCACTTT
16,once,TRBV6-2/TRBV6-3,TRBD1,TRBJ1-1,CASSYGTGVGNTEAFF,TGTGCCAGCAGTTACGGGACAGGGGTCGGGAACACTGAAGCTTTCTTT
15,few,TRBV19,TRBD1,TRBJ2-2,CASSSGQRNTGELFF,TGTGCCAGTAGTTCGGGACAGCGAAACACCGGGGAGCTGTTTTTT
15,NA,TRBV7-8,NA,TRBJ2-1,CASSFRDTLYNEQFF,TGTGCCAGCAGCTTCCGGGACACCCTCTACAATGAGCAGTTCTTC
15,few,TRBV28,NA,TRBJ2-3,CASSSPGVGTDTQYF,TGTGCCAGCAGTTCCCCGGGAGTGGGCACAGATACGCAGTATTTT
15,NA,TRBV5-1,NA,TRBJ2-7,CASSSQVLGTYEQYF,TGCGCCAGCAGCTCGCAGGTTTTGGGCACCTACGAGCAGTACTTC
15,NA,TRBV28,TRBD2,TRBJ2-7,CASRFAGTSAYEQYF,TGTGCCAGCAGATTCGCCGGGACTAGCGCCTACGAGCAGTACTTC
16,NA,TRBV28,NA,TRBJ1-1,CASRASRGLSNTEAFF,TGTGCCAGCAGAGCTTCGAGAGGCCTATCGAACACTGAAGCTTTCTTT
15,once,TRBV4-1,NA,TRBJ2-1,CASSSERVASSEQFF,TGCGCCAGCAGCTCAGAGCGGGTAGCCTCCTCTGAGCAGTTCTTC
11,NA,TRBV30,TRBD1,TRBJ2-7,CAWSLRDREYF,TGTGCCTGGAGTCTCCGGGACAGGGAGTACTTC
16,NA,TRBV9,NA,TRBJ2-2,CASSPRTITNTGELFF,TGTGCCAGCAGCCCGCGGACTATAACGAACACCGGGGAGCTGTTTTTT
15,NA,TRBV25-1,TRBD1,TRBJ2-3,CASSGGQGFADTQYF,TGTGCCAGCAGTGGGGGACAGGGTTTCGCAGATACGCAGTATTTT
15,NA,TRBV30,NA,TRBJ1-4,CAWSGPVEMEEKLFF,TGTGCCTGGAGTGGGCCCGTGGAGATGGAGGAAAAACTGTTTTTT
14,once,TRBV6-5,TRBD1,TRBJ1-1,CASRDRGRNTEAFF,TGTGCCAGCAGGGACAGGGGGCGGAACACTGAAGCTTTCTTT
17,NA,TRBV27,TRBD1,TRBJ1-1,CASSLSGQGKITFEAFF,TGTGCCAGCAGTTTATCGGGACAGGGGAAAATTACCTTTGAAGCTTTCTTT
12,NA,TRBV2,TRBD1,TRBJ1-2,CASSEEDRGYTF,TGTGCCAGCAGTGAAGAGGACAGGGGCTACACCTTC